The 9 T cell receptor beta chains below come from one sample, sequenced in a study of T cell repertoires in cytomegalovirus infection. Their cognate antigens are unknown. TCRdb reprocessed the reads with MiXCR, giving one entry per CDR3 protein. The sample holds 40,000 to 50,000 distinct CDR3 sequences, 20% to 25% seen once. The source material was PBMCs, sequenced either directly or after in vitro stimulation (not recorded which). The receptors were sampled from a human donor in good health (CMV status not recorded). Some clones in this sample may be carry-over from other donors' samples.

This clonotype was seen many times. The J gene is TRBJ2-7, the V gene TRBV7-6; D not resolved. Per germline, CDR1 SGHVS and CDR2 FNYEAQ. This CDR3 comprises 14 residues. Trimming cost V 1 base and J 3 bases, with 10 bases left between them. The CDR3 nucleotides read TGTGCCAGCAGCTTAGGGTCCACCGACTACGAGCAGTACGTC. Protein: CASSLGSTDYEQYV.

This clonotype was seen repeatedly, ten times or more. The rearrangement uses TRBV11-2 and TRBJ2-1; 10 nucleotides align to TRBD2. Germline CDR1 reads SGHAT; CDR2 reads FQNNGV. This CDR3 comprises 17 residues. With V trimmed by 5 bases and J by 4 bases, 11 bases remained unmatched. The CDR3 loop reads CASSPAGATSGYNEQFF. CDR3 bases: TGTGCCAGCAGCCCCGCCGGCGCGACTAGCGGGTACAATGAGCAGTTCTTC.

This clonotype was recorded a few times. The rearrangement uses TRBV19 and TRBJ2-3; D remains ambiguous. V lost 7 bases to trimming and J lost 3 bases, with 5 bases between them. The CDR3 contains 11 residues. The germline V gene has CDR1 LNHDA and CDR2 SQIVND (reference sequence). CDR3 loop: CASMATDTQYF. The CDR3 nucleotides are TGTGCCAGTATGGCGACAGATACGCAGTATTTT.

The chain couples TRBV29-1 to TRBJ2-3; D could derive from TRBD1 or TRBD2 (5 bases each). Germline V gene lookup returns CDR1 SQVTM and CDR2 ANQGSEA. This CDR3 comprises 15 residues. V gave up 4 bases and J gave up 3 bases, with 17 bases separating them. CDR3 DNA sequence: TGCAGCGTTGTGGGGGACCAGGATGGGACAGATACGCAGTATTTT. It specifies CSVVGDQDGTDTQYF.

This sequence joins TRBV6-6 and TRBJ2-7, with TRBD1 identical over 9 bases. This CDR3 has 15 residues. V was pared by 7 bases and J by 3 bases, with 10 bases of the junction left unmatched. Germline V gene data show CDR1 as MNHNY and CDR2 as SVGAGI (reference sequence). The CDR3 sequence: CASKTGTGYYYEQYF. In DNA, the CDR3 is TGTGCCAGCAAAACCGGGACAGGGTATTACTACGAGCAGTACTTC.

The table lists this clonotype with many counts. This chain links TRBV19 with TRBJ1-2; no definite D call. Germline loops: CDR1 LNHDA, CDR2 SQIVND (reference sequence). V was clipped by 9 bases and J by 4 bases, with 12 bases between them. The CDR3 is 12 amino acids. Here the CDR3 DNA reads TGTGCCAGCACAGTGAGCACCTATGGCTACACCTTC. This encodes CASTVSTYGYTF.

The chain uses TRBV4-3 and TRBJ1-2; TRBD1 is a possible D gene (5 bases). Germline CDR1 and CDR2: LGHNA and YSLEER. Trimming took 0 bases from V and 3 from J, leaving 17 bases between them. This CDR3 contains 17 residues. The CDR3 loop is CASSQDLGTVFDYGYTF. The CDR3 DNA follows: TGCGCCAGCAGCCAAGATCTTGGGACGGTTTTCGACTATGGCTACACCTTC.

The V call is TRBV5-1, the J call TRBJ2-3, with D possibly matching TRBD2 (6 bases). V gave up 1 base and J gave up 6 bases, with 12 bases separating them. This CDR3 has 14 residues. Germline V gene sequence: CDR1 SGHRS, CDR2 YFSETQ. CDR3 nucleotide sequence: TGCGCCAGCAGCTTGTGGAGGGTCGAGGATACGCAGTATTTT. This encodes CASSLWRVEDTQYF.

Only a few counts were recorded for this clonotype. The chain links TRBV2 to TRBJ2-3, with D unclear. The CDR3 consists of 14 residues. Trimming removed 4 bases from V and 4 bases from J, with 12 bases in between. Germline loops: CDR1 SNHLY, CDR2 FYNNEI. The CDR3 reads CASSAVGPADTQYF. CDR3 nucleotide sequence: TGTGCCAGCAGTGCCGTTGGTCCCGCAGATACGCAGTATTTT.